The text below deals with one TCR beta chain. Repertoires were generated with immunoSEQ multiplex PCR, while TCRdb's copy carries only in-frame clones and drops some. The sample lists about 34,000 clones, approximately 93% occurring once. V lost 7 bases and J lost 4, with 17 bases in between. The CDR3 is 15 amino acids. CDR1 is MNHEY, CDR2 SMNVEV, per germline (reference sequence). The time point here: new active TB diagnosis, blood taken before or within 7 days of starting treatment. These data originate in a study of T cells in tuberculosis. The TCR comes from an adult with tuberculosis. The sequenced sample was PBMCs, obtained at tuberculosis diagnosis. V is TRBV27 and J is TRBJ2-1, with D possibly being TRBD1 (5 bases). CDR3 coding DNA: TGTGCCAGCACCAATGCGGCAGGGTTGTACAATGAGCAGTTCTTC. It translates to CASTNAAGLYNEQFF.